This is a list of T cell receptor beta chains from one sample in a study of CD8+CD57+ T cells in acquired aplastic anemia. One entry per CDR3 protein, called by TCRdb with MiXCR from the reads. The sample lists roughly 180,000 distinct CDR3 sequences, over 60% occurring once. The specimen sequenced was sorted CD4+, CD8+, or CD8+CD57+ T cells (not recorded which) from PBMCs. The receptors were gathered from a human donor with severe aplastic anemia or a healthy control (not recorded which). Both conserved end residues are part of each CDR3. The order of the fields is V gene, J gene, CDR3 protein.

V gene: TRBV19
J gene: TRBJ1-1
CDR3 protein: CASSTGTGEAFF

V gene: TRBV29-1
J gene: TRBJ1-1
CDR3 protein: CSVEAGFGANTEAFF

V gene: TRBV5-1
J gene: TRBJ1-4
CDR3 protein: CASSLVWGNEKLFF

V gene: TRBV4-1
J gene: TRBJ2-7
CDR3 protein: CASSQAEDRSSYEQYF

V gene: TRBV7-3
J gene: TRBJ1-2
CDR3 protein: CASSSPGSGFTF

V gene: TRBV10-3
J gene: TRBJ2-5
CDR3 protein: CAISLTSGAETQYF

V gene: TRBV20-1
J gene: TRBJ1-5
CDR3 protein: CSARVTTQGDQPQHF

V gene: TRBV6-6
J gene: TRBJ2-2
CDR3 protein: CASSEAGF

V gene: TRBV7-6
J gene: TRBJ2-5
CDR3 protein: CASSLGGTSGGETQYF

V gene: TRBV7-3
J gene: TRBJ1-1
CDR3 protein: CASSPSNRDTEAFF

V gene: TRBV3-1
J gene: TRBJ2-3
CDR3 protein: CASSQGLVGTDTQYF

V gene: TRBV25-1
J gene: TRBJ1-2
CDR3 protein: CASSEFSGISSGYTF

V gene: TRBV5-6
J gene: TRBJ2-7
CDR3 protein: CASSLEYSTYEQYF

V gene: TRBV7-2
J gene: TRBJ2-7
CDR3 protein: CASSLVAVNEQYF

V gene: TRBV10-3
J gene: TRBJ2-2
CDR3 protein: CAIFEDRAGELFF

V gene: TRBV10-3
J gene: TRBJ2-2
CDR3 protein: CAARPVTGELFF

V gene: TRBV9
J gene: TRBJ1-6
CDR3 protein: CASSVSGVDSPLHF

V gene: TRBV12-3/TRBV12-4
J gene: TRBJ2-7
CDR3 protein: CASSPGTRNYEQYF

V gene: TRBV24-1
J gene: TRBJ1-4
CDR3 protein: CATSGAGSEKLFF

V gene: TRBV29-1
J gene: TRBJ1-4
CDR3 protein: CSVERVAGSRGNEKLFF

V gene: TRBV7-9
J gene: TRBJ1-1
CDR3 protein: CASTPQQGNTEAFF

V gene: TRBV20-1
J gene: TRBJ2-5
CDR3 protein: CSARVGGQETQYF

V gene: TRBV5-8
J gene: TRBJ1-6
CDR3 protein: CASRAPGQTNSPLHF

V gene: TRBV5-4
J gene: TRBJ2-5
CDR3 protein: CASSWGQAEETQYF

V gene: TRBV7-6
J gene: TRBJ2-1
CDR3 protein: CASSLRTKSYNEQFF

V gene: TRBV7-3
J gene: TRBJ2-3
CDR3 protein: CASSFLPTSGRADTQYF

V gene: TRBV29-1
J gene: TRBJ2-7
CDR3 protein: CSVASNGGTSYEQYF

V gene: TRBV20-1
J gene: TRBJ1-1
CDR3 protein: CSATSSTEAFF

V gene: TRBV6-4
J gene: TRBJ2-2
CDR3 protein: CASSDNAQTGELFF

V gene: TRBV6-2/TRBV6-3
J gene: TRBJ1-4
CDR3 protein: CASSYSPGRLLNEKLFF

V gene: TRBV12-3/TRBV12-4
J gene: TRBJ2-3
CDR3 protein: CASSSLGLAGTDTQYF

V gene: TRBV7-6
J gene: TRBJ2-1
CDR3 protein: CASSLVGDEQFF

V gene: TRBV7-6
J gene: TRBJ2-5
CDR3 protein: CASSSSLGETQYF

V gene: TRBV7-3
J gene: TRBJ1-4
CDR3 protein: CASSKTGQRNEKLFF

V gene: TRBV2
J gene: TRBJ2-2
CDR3 protein: CASGLSLAGENTGELFF

V gene: TRBV6-4
J gene: TRBJ1-6
CDR3 protein: CASIGQANPPLHF

V gene: TRBV25-1
J gene: TRBJ2-7
CDR3 protein: CASSVSLGQRAYEQYF

V gene: TRBV5-1
J gene: TRBJ2-5
CDR3 protein: CASTAGGLIQETQYF

V gene: TRBV15
J gene: TRBJ2-5
CDR3 protein: CATSRDRQETQYF

V gene: TRBV7-8
J gene: TRBJ2-5
CDR3 protein: CASSLAYTQETQYF

V gene: TRBV11-1
J gene: TRBJ1-2
CDR3 protein: CASSLFSGDYGYTF

V gene: TRBV29-1
J gene: TRBJ2-1
CDR3 protein: CSVGGVPRFF

V gene: TRBV7-9
J gene: TRBJ2-3
CDR3 protein: CASSFGTDTDTQYF